This TCR beta chain was sequenced in a study of T cell changes during pregnancy in multiple sclerosis. The ends were cut back, 3 bases at V and 4 bases at J, with 9 bases in the middle. The germline gives CDR1 GTSNPN, CDR2 SVGIG (reference sequence). CDR3 length equals 13 residues. Using immunoSEQ multiplex PCR, the repertoire was profiled, and TCRdb retains in-frame clones only, with some absent. Here the sample spans under 50,000 clones, 94% being singletons. This material consisted of CD8+ T cells from peripheral blood mononuclear cells, taken in the first trimester of pregnancy. The receptor was isolated from a female donor with multiple sclerosis, enrolled in a pregnancy study. The chain employs TRBV30 and TRBJ2-2, with D possibly TRBD1 on 5 matching bases. CDR3 coding DNA: TGTGCCTGGAGGCTAAGGGGCACCGGGGAGCTGTTTTTT. Translation: CAWRLRGTGELFF.